This record looks at one T cell receptor beta chain sequence and its context. Its antigen remains unidentified. CDR1 is SGHAT, CDR2 FQNNGV, per germline. V shed 0 bases and J shed 0 bases, with 9 bases lying between them. The CDR3 has 15 residues. TCRdb passed the reads through MiXCR, listing each CDR3 protein once. Of some 160,000 distinct CDR3 sequences listed, about a sixth are singletons. This sample is drawn from a study of T cell repertoires in cytomegalovirus infection. Study outcomes and limitations: CMV carriers with the relevant HLA were identified by cumulative public TCR beta family frequency.

The sequenced material came from CD8+ T cells from PBMCs. The chain carries TRBV11-2 and TRBJ2-7; the D is unclear. The origin of this receptor is a human donor in good health (CMV status not recorded). Some clones in this sample may be carry-over from other donors' samples. The DNA of the CDR3 is TGTGCCAGCAGCTTAGAGGTCGCCCCCTCCTACGAGCAGTACTTC. The encoded protein is CASSLEVAPSYEQYF. The full variable domain, rest sourced from reference TRBV11-2 and TRBJ2-7, is EAGVAQSPRYKIIEKRQSVAFWCNPISGHATLYWYQQILGQGPKLLIQFQNNGVVDDSQLPKDRFSAERLKGVDSTLKIQPAKLEDSAVYLCASSLEVAPSYEQYFGPGTRLTVT.